The 2 T cell receptor beta chains listed next were all sequenced from one sample in a study of cytomegalovirus exposure and HLA in healthy donors. Researchers ran the PCR with 60 Vbeta and 13 Jbeta primers. Clones were sequenced by immunoSEQ multiplex PCR, and TCRdb holds only the in-frame ones, with some missing. This repertoire includes 150,000 to 200,000 clones. Sequenced material: PBMCs. These receptors were taken from a woman between 18 and 30 years old in good health and CMV-seropositive.

The V call is TRBV5-1, the J call TRBJ2-3; 9 positions match TRBD2. V gave up 9 bases and J gave up 4 bases; unmatched junction bases: 12. This CDR3 is built from 15 residues. In germline, CDR1 is SGHRS, CDR2 YFSETQ. The CDR3 DNA follows: TGCGCCACGGTGACTAGCGGCGGAGGTCCAGATACGCAGTATTTT. Amino acid sequence: CATVTSGGGPDTQYF.

The rearrangement uses TRBV2 and TRBJ2-5, with 9 bases that match TRBD1. The V and J ends lost 3 bases and 9 bases, in that order; junction bases with no gene match: 5. The CDR3 spans 13 residues. Germline lookup yields CDR1 SNHLY and CDR2 FYNNEI. The chain's CDR3 is CASSEGQGGAQYF. The CDR3 region has the DNA TGTGCCAGCAGTGAGGGACAGGGAGGTGCCCAGTACTTC.